Below are 23 T cell receptor beta chains sequenced from a single sample in a study of CD8+ T cells in alopecia areata. Described treatment: oral pan-JAK inhibitor, 5-10 mg twice daily. Following RNA extraction, reverse transcription yielded cDNA that acted as the sequencing template. Measured with immunoSEQ multiplex PCR; TCRdb has only the in-frame clones, and not every one. The table records roughly 120,000 clones, 58% of them present only once. Sequences were derived from CD8+ T cells sorted from blood, sampled at week 4, from a patient treated with tofacitinib. The receptors were sampled from a human donor with alopecia areata.

V gene TRBV30 combines with J gene TRBJ2-7; TRBD1 aligns across 9 bases. Germline CDR1 GTSNPN, CDR2 SVGIG (reference sequence). The CDR3 has 15 residues. J lost 2 bases, V lost 5 bases, and 10 bases had no gene match. Here the CDR3 reads CAWEAGTGFPYEQYF. The CDR3 DNA follows: TGTGCCTGGGAAGCCGGGACAGGGTTCCCCTACGAGCAGTACTTC.

The chain uses TRBV10-3 and TRBJ2-3; D not resolved. The CDR3 is 14 amino acids. The V end lost 3 bases, the J end lost 1 base, and 8 bases lay between the germline ends. Germline V gene lookup returns CDR1 ENHRY and CDR2 SYGVKD. In DNA form, the CDR3 reads TGTGCCATCAGTGAAATAGATGGCACAGATACGCAGTATTTT. Translating it yields CAISEIDGTDTQYF.

This clone has just a few counts. The chain links TRBV30 to TRBJ1-1; weak D call: TRBD1 (5 bases). The germline V and J ends were trimmed by 5 bases and 4 bases, with 14 bases remaining between them. Germline values: CDR1 GTSNPN, CDR2 SVGIG (reference sequence). The CDR3 sequence is 13 residues long. The DNA of the CDR3 is TGTGCCTGGGCCGGGACGGTGATCACTGAAGCTTTCTTT. Translating it yields CAWAGTVITEAFF.

The chain uses TRBV30 and TRBJ1-1; maybe TRBD1 (5 bases). Deletions cut 0 bases from V and 1 base from J, with 18 bases between. Germline V CDR1 and CDR2: GTSNPN, SVGIG (reference sequence). The CDR3 totals 17 residues. CDR3 in DNA: TGTGCCTGGAGTGTAGGATTCGGTGGCGGGGGGAACACTGAAGCTTTCTTT. Translated, it gives CAWSVGFGGGGNTEAFF.

A few counts support this clone. The chain links TRBV29-1 to TRBJ1-2; perhaps TRBD1 as D (6 bases). Germline loops: CDR1 SQVTM, CDR2 ANQGSEA. The V and J ends lost 1 base and 4 bases respectively, with 13 bases between them. The CDR3 runs to 14 residues. CDR3 protein: CSVEGTGYGYGYTF. The DNA for the CDR3 is TGCAGCGTTGAAGGCACAGGGTACGGCTATGGCTACACCTTC. The complete variable domain, with remaining parts taken from reference TRBV29-1 and TRBJ1-2, reads SAVISQKPSRDICQRGTSLTIQCQVDSQVTMMFWYRQQPGQSLTLIATANQGSEATYESGFVIDKFPISRPNLTFSTLTVSNMSPEDSSIYLCSVEGTGYGYGYTFGSGTRLTVV.

The sample holds a few counts of this clone. The chain recombines TRBV15 with TRBJ2-5; the D gene is possibly TRBD2 (6 bases). This CDR3 is built from 15 residues. Germline CDR1 LNHNV, CDR2 YYDKDF (reference sequence). Between the trimmed V and J ends, which lost 0 bases and 7 bases, there was a span of 15 bases. CDR3 residues: CATSRDLGLGGTQYF. In DNA form, the CDR3 reads TGTGCCACCAGCAGAGATCTAGGCCTGGGAGGGACCCAGTACTTC. The entire variable domain, with the rest obtained from reference TRBV15 and TRBJ2-5, is as follows: DAMVIQNPRYQVTQFGKPVTLSCSQTLNHNVMYWYQQKSSQAPKLLFHYYDKDFNNEADTPDNFQSRRPNTSFCFLDIRSPGLGDTAMYLCATSRDLGLGGTQYFGPGTRLLVL.

This clone came up once. This chain connects TRBV27 to TRBJ2-5; no firm D call. Trimming left V 7 bases short and J 4 bases short, with 4 bases between. Per the germline V gene, CDR1 is MNHEY and CDR2 is SMNVEV (reference sequence). The CDR3 sequence is 10 residues long. The CDR3: CASMGETQYF. CDR3 sequence (DNA): TGTGCCAGCATGGGAGAGACCCAGTACTTC.

This clone was picked up one time. The chain recombines TRBV15 with TRBJ1-1; a possible D gene is TRBD1 (6 bases). The ends were cut back, 1 base at V and 3 bases at J, with 12 bases in the middle. Per the germline V gene, CDR1 is LNHNV and CDR2 is YYDKDF (reference sequence). The CDR3 is 15 residues long. The CDR3 DNA reads as TGTGCCACCAGCAGAGTGGGGGCGATGGACACTGAAGCTTTCTTT. Protein: CATSRVGAMDTEAFF. Drawing the rest from reference TRBV15 and TRBJ1-1, the complete variable domain is DAMVIQNPRYQVTQFGKPVTLSCSQTLNHNVMYWYQQKSSQAPKLLFHYYDKDFNNEADTPDNFQSRRPNTSFCFLDIRSPGLGDTAMYLCATSRVGAMDTEAFFGQGTRLTVV.

The chain is built from TRBV2 and TRBJ2-5; D ambiguous. The CDR3 runs 13 residues. Deletions cut 4 bases from V and 7 bases from J, with 13 bases between. The germline CDR1 and CDR2 sequences are SNHLY and FYNNEI. CDR3 protein: CASSVSSARTQYF. CDR3 nucleotide sequence: TGTGCCAGCAGTGTCAGCTCGGCGAGGACCCAGTACTTC.

This clone appeared a few times. V usage is TRBV15 and J usage is TRBJ1-5, with 9 bases aligning to TRBD1. Trimming at V came to 5 bases and at J to 3 bases, leaving 5 bases not matched to a gene. The V gene's germline CDR1 is LNHNV and CDR2 YYDKDF (reference sequence). CDR3 length: 15 amino acids. The DNA of the CDR3 is TGTGCCACCAGCCCCGGGACAGGGAACAATCAGCCCCAGCATTTT. Protein product: CATSPGTGNNQPQHF.

Details on this clone: Sequence at one end of the junction differs from germline and may be a read error. V gene TRBV10-3 combines with J gene TRBJ2-7, with D unresolved. The CDR3 is made up of 14 amino acids. Germline CDR1 is ENHRY and CDR2 is SYGVKD. The CDR3 loop is CASSYNQQTYEQYF. The CDR3 DNA is TGTGCCAGCAGTTACAACCAGCAAACCTACGAGCAGTACTTC.

This chain links TRBV7-9 with TRBJ1-1; D unresolved. Trimming left V 1 base short and J 3 bases short, with 6 bases between. The CDR3 covers 13 residues. CDR1 SEHNR and CDR2 FQNEAQ come from the germline V gene (reference sequence). As DNA, the CDR3 is TGTGCCAGCAGCTTAGTCTTTGACACTGAAGCTTTCTTT. Translated, it gives CASSLVFDTEAFF. Supplemented by reference TRBV7-9 and TRBJ1-1, the full variable domain reads DTGVSQNPRHKITKRGQNVTFRCDPISEHNRLYWYRQTLGQGPEFLTYFQNEAQLEKSRLLSDRFSAERPKGSFSTLEIQRTEQGDSAMYLCASSLVFDTEAFFGQGTRLTVV.

The J gene is TRBJ1-5, the V gene TRBV15; D unresolved. V dropped 0 bases and J dropped 5 bases, with 11 bases sitting between them. CDR1 is LNHNV and CDR2 is YYDKDF in the germline V gene (reference sequence). There are 15 residues in the CDR3. CDR3 residues: CATSRDSGGHQPQHF. The CDR3 DNA reads TGTGCCACCAGCAGAGATAGTGGTGGGCATCAGCCCCAGCATTTT.

The V and J genes are TRBV5-1 and TRBJ2-5; tentatively, D is TRBD1 (6 bases). The CDR3 sequence is 15 residues long. CDR1 is SGHRS, CDR2 YFSETQ, per germline. V lost 4 bases to trimming and J lost 1 base, with 14 bases between them. CDR3 in DNA: TGCGCCAGCAGCCGCACGACAGGACGCCAAGAGACCCAGTACTTC. Amino acids: CASSRTTGRQETQYF.

The chain has TRBV30 and TRBJ2-7, with TRBD1 matching 9 bases. The CDR3 runs 14 residues. CDR1 GTSNPN and CDR2 SVGIG come from the germline V gene (reference sequence). J lost 0 bases, V lost 3 bases, and 3 bases had no gene match. CDR3 nucleotides: TGTGCCTGGAGGGTGGACAGGGGCTCCTACGAGCAGTACTTC. Protein sequence: CAWRVDRGSYEQYF.

The rearrangement links TRBV9 to TRBJ1-1; D gene uncertain. CDR1 and CDR2 (germline): SGDLS, YYNGEE. The V end lost 0 bases, the J end lost 1 base, and 7 bases lay between the germline ends. The CDR3 extends over 14 amino acids. The CDR3 sequence: CASSVGGSNTEAFF. The CDR3 DNA reads TGTGCCAGCAGCGTAGGGGGTTCGAACACTGAAGCTTTCTTT.

The chain combines TRBV27 with TRBJ1-2, with D perhaps TRBD1 (6 bases). CDR3 size: 14 residues. The V end was cut by 8 bases, the J end by 4 bases, with 17 bases between. Germline CDR1 reads MNHEY; CDR2 reads SMNVEV (reference sequence). This CDR3 is CASAIHRDSYGYTF. CDR3 sequence (DNA): TGTGCCAGCGCTATTCACAGGGATTCCTATGGCTACACCTTC.

V gene TRBV15 combines with J gene TRBJ2-6, with unresolved D. Trimming cost V 0 bases and J 1 base, with 10 bases left between them. Germline CDR1 is LNHNV and CDR2 is YYDKDF (reference sequence). This CDR3 is built from 17 residues. The CDR3 loop is CATSRDRVGSGANVLTF. The CDR3 region has the DNA TGTGCCACCAGCAGAGATCGTGTGGGGTCTGGGGCCAACGTCCTGACTTTC.

The rearrangement joins TRBV30 to TRBJ1-3; no reliable D call. The germline gives CDR1 GTSNPN, CDR2 SVGIG (reference sequence). V was cut by 2 bases and J by 0 bases, with 8 bases left in between. The CDR3 is 14 amino acids. The CDR3 sequence is CAWSLTDSGNTIYF. CDR3 in DNA: TGTGCCTGGAGTTTAACAGACTCTGGAAACACCATATATTTT.

The chain joins TRBV29-1 to TRBJ1-2; D gene uncertain. The germline gives CDR1 SQVTM, CDR2 ANQGSEA. Trimming left V 6 bases short and J 0 bases short, with 17 bases between. The CDR3 runs to 15 residues. The CDR3 coding sequence is TGCAGCGTCTTCGACCCCGAAGGAGCTAACTATGGCTACACCTTC. Protein sequence: CSVFDPEGANYGYTF.

V and J are TRBV30 and TRBJ1-1, with TRBD1 matching 8 bases. This CDR3 is 15 amino acids long. CDR1 GTSNPN and CDR2 SVGIG come from the germline V gene (reference sequence). V trimming: 1 base; J trimming: 4 bases; junction bases outside the gene matches: 8. Written as DNA, the CDR3 is TGTGCCTGGAGTGCGAGGACAGGGTGGGGCACTGAAGCTTTCTTT. Translation: CAWSARTGWGTEAFF. The whole variable domain, remainder taken from reference TRBV30 and TRBJ1-1, is SQTIHQWPATLVQPVGSPLSLECTVEGTSNPNLYWYRQAAGRGLQLLFYSVGIGQISSEVPQNLSASRPQDRQFILSSKKLLLSDSGFYLCAWSARTGWGTEAFFGQGTRLTVV.

This clone has only one observation. For the CDR3, the DNA is TGTGCCAGCAGCTCCAGCGGACAGTTAGCCAAAAACATTCAGTACTTC. Its protein is CASSSSGQLAKNIQYF. V gene TRBV5-4 combines with J gene TRBJ2-4, with D possibly TRBD1 on 6 matching bases. CDR3 length equals 16 residues. Trimming stripped 3 bases from V and 0 bases from J, with 13 bases between. Germline V gene data show CDR1 as SGHNT and CDR2 as YYREEE (reference sequence).

This chain links TRBV7-9 with TRBJ2-5; 7 positions match TRBD2. V lost 10 bases to trimming and J lost 5 bases; unmatched junction nucleotides: 10. The length of the CDR3 is 13 residues. From germline, CDR1 is SEHNR and CDR2 FQNEAQ (reference sequence). CDR3 residues: CATAAGVSETQYF. The CDR3, as DNA: TGTGCCACCGCGGCGGGGGTCTCGGAGACCCAGTACTTC. Looking up the rest from reference TRBV7-9 and TRBJ2-5 gives the full variable domain: DTGVSQNPRHKITKRGQNVTFRCDPISEHNRLYWYRQTLGQGPEFLTYFQNEAQLEKSRLLSDRFSAERPKGSFSTLEIQRTEQGDSAMYLCATAAGVSETQYFGPGTRLLVL.